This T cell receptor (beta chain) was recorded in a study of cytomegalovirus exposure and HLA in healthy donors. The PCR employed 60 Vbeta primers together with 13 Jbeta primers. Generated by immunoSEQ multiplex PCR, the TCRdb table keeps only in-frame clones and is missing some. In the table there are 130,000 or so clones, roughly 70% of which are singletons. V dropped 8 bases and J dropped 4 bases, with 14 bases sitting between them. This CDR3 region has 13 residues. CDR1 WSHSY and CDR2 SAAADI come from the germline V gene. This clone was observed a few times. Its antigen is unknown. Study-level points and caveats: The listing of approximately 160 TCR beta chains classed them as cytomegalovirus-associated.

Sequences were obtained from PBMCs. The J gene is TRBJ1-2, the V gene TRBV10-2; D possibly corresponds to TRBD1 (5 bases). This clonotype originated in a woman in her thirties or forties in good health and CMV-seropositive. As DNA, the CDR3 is TGCGCCAGCGTCGGGGGAGGGGTCTATGGCTACACCTTC. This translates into CASVGGGVYGYTF.